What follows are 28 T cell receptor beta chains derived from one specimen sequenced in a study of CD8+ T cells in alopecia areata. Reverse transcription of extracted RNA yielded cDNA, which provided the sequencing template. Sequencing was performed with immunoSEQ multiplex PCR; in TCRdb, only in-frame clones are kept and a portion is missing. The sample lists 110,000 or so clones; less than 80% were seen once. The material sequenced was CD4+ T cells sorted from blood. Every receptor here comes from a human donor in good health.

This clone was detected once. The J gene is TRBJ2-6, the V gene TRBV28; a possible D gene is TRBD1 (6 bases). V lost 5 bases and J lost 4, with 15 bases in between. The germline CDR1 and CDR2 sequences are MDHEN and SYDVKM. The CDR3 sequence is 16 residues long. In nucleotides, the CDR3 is TGTGCCAGCAGTGGGACACCACCCTCGGGGGCCAACGTCCTGACTTTC. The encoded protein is CASSGTPPSGANVLTF.

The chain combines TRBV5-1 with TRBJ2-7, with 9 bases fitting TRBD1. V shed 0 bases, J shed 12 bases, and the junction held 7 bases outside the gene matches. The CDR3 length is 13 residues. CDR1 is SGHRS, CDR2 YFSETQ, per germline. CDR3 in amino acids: CASSLGEQGAMYF. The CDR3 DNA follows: TGCGCCAGCAGCTTGGGGGAACAGGGGGCGATGTACTTC.

DNA for the CDR3: TGTGCCAGCAGTACGGACAGGGGAGTTAGAGAGACCCAGTACTTC. Translated, it gives CASSTDRGVRETQYF. The rearrangement joins TRBV6-5 to TRBJ2-5; 9 bases are shared with TRBD1. This CDR3 has 15 residues. V gave up 5 bases and J gave up 4 bases; unmatched junction bases: 8. The germline gives CDR1 MNHEY, CDR2 SVGAGI.

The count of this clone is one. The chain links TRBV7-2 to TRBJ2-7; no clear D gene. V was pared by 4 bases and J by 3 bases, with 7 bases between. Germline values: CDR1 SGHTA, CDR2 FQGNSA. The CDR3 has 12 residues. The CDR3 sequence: CASSSFDYEQYF. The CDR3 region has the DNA TGTGCCAGCAGCTCGTTCGACTACGAGCAGTACTTC. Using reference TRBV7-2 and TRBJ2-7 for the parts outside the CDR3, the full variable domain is GAGVSQSPSNKVTEKGKDVELRCDPISGHTALYWYRQSLGQGLEFLIYFQGNSAPDKSGLPSDRFSAERTGGSVSTLTIQRTQQEDSAVYLCASSSFDYEQYFGPGTRLTVT.

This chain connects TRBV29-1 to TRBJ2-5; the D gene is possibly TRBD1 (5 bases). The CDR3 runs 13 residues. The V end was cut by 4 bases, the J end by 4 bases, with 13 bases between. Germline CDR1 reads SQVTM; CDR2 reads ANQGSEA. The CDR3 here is CSVVHRLGETQYF. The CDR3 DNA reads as TGCAGCGTTGTCCACAGGCTGGGAGAGACCCAGTACTTC.

For the CDR3, the DNA is TGTGCCAGCAGCTCCGGGGGAAAACAGGAGACCCAGTACTTC. This codes for CASSSGGKQETQYF. V usage is TRBV5-4 and J usage is TRBJ2-5, with D tentatively TRBD2 (6 bases). In germline, CDR1 is SGHNT, CDR2 YYREEE (reference sequence). There are 14 residues in the CDR3. V gave up 3 bases and J gave up 5 bases, with 14 bases separating them.

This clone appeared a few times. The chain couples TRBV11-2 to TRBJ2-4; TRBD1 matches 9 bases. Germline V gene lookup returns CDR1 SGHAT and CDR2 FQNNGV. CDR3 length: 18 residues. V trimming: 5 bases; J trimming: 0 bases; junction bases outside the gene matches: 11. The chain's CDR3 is CASSTNIPGQGAKNIQYF. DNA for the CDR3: TGTGCCAGCAGCACCAACATACCGGGACAGGGAGCCAAAAACATTCAGTACTTC.

The CDR3 region is CSGWGILNTEAFF. The CDR3 DNA follows: TGCAGCGGGTGGGGGATCCTGAACACTGAAGCTTTCTTT. V is TRBV29-1 and J is TRBJ1-1, with a tentative D call TRBD1 (5 bases). This CDR3 region has 13 residues. The germline V gene has CDR1 SQVTM and CDR2 ANQGSEA. Trimming left V 7 bases short and J 0 bases short, with 12 bases between.

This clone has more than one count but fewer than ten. The CDR3 coding sequence is TGTGCCAGCAGCCCCGGACTAGCGGGGGGCCGACGTGGAGATACGCAGTATTTT. Translating gives CASSPGLAGGRRGDTQYF. The chain uses TRBV7-2 and TRBJ2-3; TRBD2 matches at 14 bases. Germline CDR1 and CDR2: SGHTA and FQGNSA. The CDR3 covers 18 residues. V lost 5 bases, J lost 5 bases, and 12 bases stayed unmatched.

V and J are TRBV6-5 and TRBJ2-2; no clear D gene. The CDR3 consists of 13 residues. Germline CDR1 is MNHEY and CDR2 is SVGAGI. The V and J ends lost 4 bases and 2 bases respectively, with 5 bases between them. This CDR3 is CASSSINTGELFF. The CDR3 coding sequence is TGTGCCAGCAGTTCCATTAACACCGGGGAGCTGTTTTTT.

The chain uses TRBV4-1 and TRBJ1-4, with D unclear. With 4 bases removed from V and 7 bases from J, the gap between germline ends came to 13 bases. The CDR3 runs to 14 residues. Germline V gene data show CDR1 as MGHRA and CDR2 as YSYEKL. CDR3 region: CASSPSGFGEKLFF. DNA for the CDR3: TGCGCCAGCAGCCCATCGGGATTTGGTGAAAAACTGTTTTTT.

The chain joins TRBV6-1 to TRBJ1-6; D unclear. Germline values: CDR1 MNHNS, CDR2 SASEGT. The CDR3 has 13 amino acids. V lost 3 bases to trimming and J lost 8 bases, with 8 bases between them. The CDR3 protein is CASSERSYSPLHF. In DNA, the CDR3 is TGTGCCAGCAGTGAGAGGAGTTATTCACCCCTCCACTTT.

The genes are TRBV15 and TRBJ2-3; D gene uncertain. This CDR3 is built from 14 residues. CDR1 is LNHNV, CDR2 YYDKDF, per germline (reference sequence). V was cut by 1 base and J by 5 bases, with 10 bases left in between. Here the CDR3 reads CATSRVYGEDTQYF. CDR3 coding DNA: TGTGCCACCAGCAGAGTATACGGAGAAGATACGCAGTATTTT. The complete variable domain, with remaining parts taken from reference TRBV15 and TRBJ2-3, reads DAMVIQNPRYQVTQFGKPVTLSCSQTLNHNVMYWYQQKSSQAPKLLFHYYDKDFNNEADTPDNFQSRRPNTSFCFLDIRSPGLGDTAMYLCATSRVYGEDTQYFGPGTRLTVL.

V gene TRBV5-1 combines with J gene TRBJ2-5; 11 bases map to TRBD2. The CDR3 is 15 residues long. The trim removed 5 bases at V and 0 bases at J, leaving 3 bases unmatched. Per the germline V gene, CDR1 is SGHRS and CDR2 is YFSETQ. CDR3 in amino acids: CASRSSGGYQETQYF. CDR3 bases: TGCGCCAGCAGGTCTAGCGGGGGGTACCAAGAGACCCAGTACTTC.

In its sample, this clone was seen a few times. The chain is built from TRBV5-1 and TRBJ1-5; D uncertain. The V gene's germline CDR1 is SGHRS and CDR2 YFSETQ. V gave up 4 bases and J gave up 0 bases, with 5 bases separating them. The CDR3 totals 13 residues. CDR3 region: CASSVDSNQPQHF. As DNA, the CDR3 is TGCGCCAGCAGCGTGGATAGCAATCAGCCCCAGCATTTT.

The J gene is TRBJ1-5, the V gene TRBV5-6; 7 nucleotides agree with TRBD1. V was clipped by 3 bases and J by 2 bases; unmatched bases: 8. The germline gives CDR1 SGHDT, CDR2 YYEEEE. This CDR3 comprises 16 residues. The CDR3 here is CASSSNRGYGNQPQHF. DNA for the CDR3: TGTGCCAGCAGCTCCAACAGGGGATACGGCAATCAGCCCCAGCATTTT.

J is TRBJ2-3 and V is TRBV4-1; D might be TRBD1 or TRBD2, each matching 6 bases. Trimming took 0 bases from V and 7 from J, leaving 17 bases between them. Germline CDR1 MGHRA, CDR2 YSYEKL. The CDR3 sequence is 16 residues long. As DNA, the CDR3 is TGCGCCAGCAGCCAAGACCTGGGGGGCACCGGTAATACGCAGTATTTT. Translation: CASSQDLGGTGNTQYF.

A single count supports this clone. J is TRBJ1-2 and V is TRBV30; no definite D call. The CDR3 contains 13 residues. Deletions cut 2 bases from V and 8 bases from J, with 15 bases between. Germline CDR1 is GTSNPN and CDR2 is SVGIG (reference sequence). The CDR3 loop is CAWSRSSPRGYTF. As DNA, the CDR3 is TGTGCCTGGAGTAGGAGTTCCCCGCGGGGCTACACCTTC. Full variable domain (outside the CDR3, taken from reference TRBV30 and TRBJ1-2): SQTIHQWPATLVQPVGSPLSLECTVEGTSNPNLYWYRQAAGRGLQLLFYSVGIGQISSEVPQNLSASRPQDRQFILSSKKLLLSDSGFYLCAWSRSSPRGYTFGSGTRLTVV.

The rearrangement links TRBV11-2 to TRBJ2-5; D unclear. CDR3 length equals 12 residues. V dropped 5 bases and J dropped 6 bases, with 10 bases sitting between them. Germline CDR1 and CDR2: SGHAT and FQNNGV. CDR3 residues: CASSPPEKTQYF. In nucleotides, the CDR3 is TGTGCCAGCAGCCCCCCAGAAAAGACCCAGTACTTC.

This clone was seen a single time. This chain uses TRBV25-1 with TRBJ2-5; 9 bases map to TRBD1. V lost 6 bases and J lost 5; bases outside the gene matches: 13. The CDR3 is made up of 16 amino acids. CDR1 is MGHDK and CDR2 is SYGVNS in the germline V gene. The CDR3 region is CASSQNRGREGETQYF. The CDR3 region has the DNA TGTGCCAGCAGCCAGAACAGGGGGCGGGAAGGGGAGACCCAGTACTTC.

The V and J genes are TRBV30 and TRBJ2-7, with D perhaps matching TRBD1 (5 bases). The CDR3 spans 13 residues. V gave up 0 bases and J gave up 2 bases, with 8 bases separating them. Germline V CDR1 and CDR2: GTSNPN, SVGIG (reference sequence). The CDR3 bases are TGTGCCTGGAGTGTAAGGGGAACCTACGAGCAGTACTTC. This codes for CAWSVRGTYEQYF.

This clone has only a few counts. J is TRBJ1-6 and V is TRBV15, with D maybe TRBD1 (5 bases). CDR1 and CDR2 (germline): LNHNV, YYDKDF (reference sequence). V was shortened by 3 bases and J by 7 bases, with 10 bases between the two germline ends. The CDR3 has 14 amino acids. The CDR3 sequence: CATSSRGPNSPLHF. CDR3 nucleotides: TGTGCCACCAGCAGCCGGGGACCCAATTCACCCCTCCACTTT.

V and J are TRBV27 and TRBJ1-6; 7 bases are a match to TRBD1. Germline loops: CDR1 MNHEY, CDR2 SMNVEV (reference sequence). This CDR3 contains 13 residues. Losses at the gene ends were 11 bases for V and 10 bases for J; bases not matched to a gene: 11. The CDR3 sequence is CAVPGGTNSPLHF. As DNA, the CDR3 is TGTGCCGTACCAGGGGGAACCAACTCACCCCTCCACTTT.

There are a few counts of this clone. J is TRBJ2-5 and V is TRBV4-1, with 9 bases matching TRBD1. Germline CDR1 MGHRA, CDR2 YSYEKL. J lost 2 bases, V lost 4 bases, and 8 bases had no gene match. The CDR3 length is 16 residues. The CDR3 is CASSRGQGLSQETQYF. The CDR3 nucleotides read TGCGCCAGCAGCCGGGGACAGGGACTATCTCAAGAGACCCAGTACTTC.

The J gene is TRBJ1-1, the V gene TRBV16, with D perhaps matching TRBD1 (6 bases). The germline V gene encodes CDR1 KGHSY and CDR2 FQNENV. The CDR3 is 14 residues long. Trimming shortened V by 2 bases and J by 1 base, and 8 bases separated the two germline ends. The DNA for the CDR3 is TGTGCCAGCAGCCAACAGACAGGGAACACTGAAGCTTTCTTT. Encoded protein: CASSQQTGNTEAFF.

CDR3 DNA: TGCAGCGTTGACCAACAGTCGAACACTGAAGCTTTCTTT. Translating gives CSVDQQSNTEAFF. The rearrangement uses TRBV29-1 and TRBJ1-1; D call uncertain. V lost 3 bases and J 1 base, leaving 9 bases between the germline ends. The CDR3 is 13 amino acids. The germline CDR1 and CDR2 sequences are SQVTM and ANQGSEA.

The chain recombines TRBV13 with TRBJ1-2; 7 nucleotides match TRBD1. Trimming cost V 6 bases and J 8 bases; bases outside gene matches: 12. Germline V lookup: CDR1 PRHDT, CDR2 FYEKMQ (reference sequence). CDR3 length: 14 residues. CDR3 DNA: TGTGCCAGCAGTTGGGACAGCTCTTTGGGGGGCTACACCTTC. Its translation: CASSWDSSLGGYTF.

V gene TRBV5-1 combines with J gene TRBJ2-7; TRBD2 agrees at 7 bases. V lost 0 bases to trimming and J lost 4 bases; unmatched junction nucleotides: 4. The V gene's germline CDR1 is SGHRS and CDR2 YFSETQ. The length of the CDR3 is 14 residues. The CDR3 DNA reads TGCGCCAGCAGCTTGGAGGGCGGGGGTTACGAGCAGTACTTC. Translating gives CASSLEGGGYEQYF.